The 17 T cell receptor beta chains in this list originate from one sample, sequenced in a study of T cell responses to AZD1222 COVID-19 vaccine. Assay: immunoSEQ multiplex PCR; the TCRdb copy retains only in-frame clones and omits some. Counted here are 150,000 to 200,000 clones, about 93% occurring once; the ten biggest clones make up around 0.66%. The starting material was peripheral blood, obtained on day 0 of AZD1222 vaccination. These receptors came from an adult in good health.

The chain uses TRBV5-4 and TRBJ2-1, with 14 bases identical to TRBD2. V lost 0 bases to trimming and J lost 3 bases; unmatched junction nucleotides: 8. The CDR3 totals 19 residues. From germline, CDR1 is SGHNT and CDR2 YYREEE (reference sequence). CDR3 in DNA: TGTGCCAGCAGCTTGGTTGGGACTAGCGGGAGAGCCGGCTACAATGAGCAGTTCTTC. This encodes CASSLVGTSGRAGYNEQFF.

This chain uses TRBV6-1 with TRBJ1-2; maybe TRBD1 (5 bases). Per germline, CDR1 MNHNS and CDR2 SASEGT. The length of the CDR3 is 17 residues. V lost 3 bases and J 2 bases, leaving 19 bases between the germline ends. This CDR3 reads CASSDPPGKGRNYGYTF. DNA of the CDR3: TGTGCCAGCAGTGACCCTCCCGGAAAGGGACGAAACTATGGCTACACCTTC.

The chain's CDR3 is CASSLMSGAKNIQYF. The CDR3 DNA reads TGCGCCAGCAGCTTGATGTCTGGAGCCAAAAACATTCAGTACTTC. The chain couples TRBV5-1 to TRBJ2-4; D is undetermined. The germline V gene encodes CDR1 SGHRS and CDR2 YFSETQ. The CDR3 consists of 15 residues. The V end lost 1 base, the J end lost 0 bases, and 8 bases lay between the germline ends.

The V and J genes are TRBV3-1 (or the pseudogene TRBV3-2) and TRBJ1-1; 11 positions agree with TRBD1. Trimming at V came to 0 bases and at J to 9 bases, leaving 3 bases not matched to a gene. The CDR3 contains 14 residues. CDR1 and CDR2 (germline): LGHDT, YNNKEL (reference sequence). For the CDR3, the DNA is TGTGCCAGCAGCCAAGAGGGGACAGGGGGGAAAGCTTTCTTT. This encodes CASSQEGTGGKAFF.

CDR3 in amino acids: CASSPNHREQFF. The CDR3 DNA follows: TGTGCCAGCAGCCCGAATCATCGGGAGCAGTTCTTC. The V gene is TRBV14, the J gene TRBJ2-1; no clear D. Germline V CDR1 and CDR2: SGHDN, FVKESK. V was cut by 4 bases and J by 10 bases, with 11 bases left in between. The CDR3 extends over 12 amino acids. Full variable domain (rest looked up from reference TRBV14 and TRBJ2-1): EAGVTQFPSHSVIEKGQTVTLRCDPISGHDNLYWYRRVMGKEIKFLLHFVKESKQDESGMPNNRFLAERTGGTYSTLKVQPAELEDSGVYFCASSPNHREQFFGPGTRLTVL.

This sequence joins TRBV15 and TRBJ2-5, with 10 bases identical to TRBD1. Trimming at V came to 3 bases and at J to 5 bases, leaving 6 bases not matched to a gene. This CDR3 has 15 residues. CDR1 and CDR2 from the germline V gene are LNHNV and YYDKDF (reference sequence). The CDR3 DNA reads as TGTGCCACCAGCAGGGTGGGACAGGGGCTGGAGACCCAGTACTTC. Protein product: CATSRVGQGLETQYF.

This rearrangement joins TRBV3-1 (or the pseudogene TRBV3-2) to TRBJ1-4; D is ambiguous. With 4 bases removed from V and 5 bases from J, the gap between germline ends came to 2 bases. The CDR3 consists of 11 residues. Germline V lookup: CDR1 LGHDT, CDR2 YNNKEL (reference sequence). Written as DNA, the CDR3 is TGTGCCAGCAGCCTAAATGAAAAACTGTTTTTT. This translates into CASSLNEKLFF.

The rearrangement joins TRBV27 to TRBJ2-7; D gene ambiguous. Germline V gene data show CDR1 as MNHEY and CDR2 as SMNVEV (reference sequence). The CDR3 has 13 residues. V lost 3 bases to trimming and J lost 3 bases, with 9 bases between them. The DNA of the CDR3 is TGTGCCAGCAGTTTGGGCACAAGCTACGAGCAGTACTTC. Amino acid sequence: CASSLGTSYEQYF.

This clone was picked up one time. The chain employs TRBV19 and TRBJ2-7; D gene uncertain. This CDR3 has 13 residues. Trimming pared 5 bases from V and 0 bases from J, leaving 8 bases between. Looked up from germline, CDR1 is LNHDA and CDR2 is SQIVND (reference sequence). The CDR3 nucleotides are TGTGCCAGTAGTCCCCCAGACTCCTACGAGCAGTACTTC. Its translation is CASSPPDSYEQYF.

V usage is TRBV7-9 and J usage is TRBJ2-1; D is unclear. Germline loops: CDR1 SEHNR, CDR2 FQNEAQ (reference sequence). CDR3 size: 13 residues. V dropped 1 base and J dropped 3 bases, with 4 bases sitting between them. The CDR3, as DNA: TGTGCCAGCAGCTTAGAAAGCTACAATGAGCAGTTCTTC. Translated: CASSLESYNEQFF.

J is TRBJ1-2 and V is TRBV5-1; TRBD1 matches 7 bases. The trim removed 4 bases at V and 5 bases at J, leaving 5 bases unmatched. Per germline, CDR1 SGHRS and CDR2 YFSETQ. This CDR3 comprises 13 residues. Here the CDR3 DNA reads TGCGCCAGCAGCGAGGGGACAGTATATGGCTACACCTTC. Amino acid sequence: CASSEGTVYGYTF. Complete variable domain (other parts from reference TRBV5-1 and TRBJ1-2): KAGVTQTPRYLIKTRGQQVTLSCSPISGHRSVSWYQQTPGQGLQFLFEYFSETQRNKGNFPGRFSGRQFSNSRSEMNVSTLELGDSALYLCASSEGTVYGYTFGSGTRLTVV.

The V call is TRBV5-6, the J call TRBJ2-7; D possibly corresponds to TRBD1 (7 bases). CDR3 length: 15 residues. Germline V CDR1 and CDR2: SGHDT, YYEEEE. Trimming removed 4 bases at V and 6 bases at J, with 20 bases between. CDR3 amino acids: CASSGRTGTFGEQYF. The CDR3 nucleotides are TGTGCCAGCAGCGGGAGGACAGGTACATTCGGCGAGCAGTACTTC.

The chain employs TRBV6-5 and TRBJ1-6, with D possibly being TRBD1 (5 bases). This CDR3 spans 14 amino acids. V lost 8 bases, J lost 7 bases, and 15 bases lay in between. CDR1 and CDR2 from the germline V gene are MNHEY and SVGAGI. The CDR3: CASLIGTGNSPLHF. CDR3 nucleotide sequence: TGTGCCAGCCTGATCGGGACGGGGAATTCACCCCTCCACTTT.

This rearrangement joins TRBV7-8 to TRBJ2-3; D is undetermined. V shed 4 bases and J shed 1 base, with 9 bases lying between them. The CDR3 is 14 amino acids. CDR1 is SGHVS, CDR2 FQNEAQ, per germline. This chain's CDR3 is CASSSVTRTDTQYF. In nucleotides, the CDR3 is TGTGCCAGCAGCTCGGTGACTCGCACAGATACGCAGTATTTT.

Only one count was recorded for this clone. The chain couples TRBV5-1 to TRBJ2-5, with 9 nucleotides matching TRBD2. With 0 bases clipped from V and 5 bases from J, the junction kept 2 bases outside the gene matches. This CDR3 comprises 14 residues. Germline loops: CDR1 SGHRS, CDR2 YFSETQ. The CDR3 region has the DNA TGCGCCAGCAGCTTGGGCGGGAGGGAGGAGACCCAGTACTTC. Protein sequence: CASSLGGREETQYF.

The chain uses TRBV2 and TRBJ1-2; D is undetermined. Germline CDR1 SNHLY, CDR2 FYNNEI. Trimming removed 1 base from V and 3 bases from J, with 6 bases in between. The CDR3 covers 13 residues. The CDR3 DNA reads TGTGCCAGCAGTGAAGGATCGGACTATGGCTACACCTTC. It translates to CASSEGSDYGYTF. The entire variable domain, with the rest obtained from reference TRBV2 and TRBJ1-2, is as follows: EPEVTQTPSHQVTQMGQEVILRCVPISNHLYFYWYRQILGQKVEFLVSFYNNEISEKSEIFDDQFSVERPDGSNFTLKIRSTKLEDSAMYFCASSEGSDYGYTFGSGTRLTVV.

The CDR3 DNA is TGCAGCGTTGAAGGAGGGAGTCACGAGCAGTACTTC. This codes for CSVEGGSHEQYF. The chain is built from TRBV29-1 and TRBJ2-7, with D possibly TRBD2 on 5 matching bases. CDR1 is SQVTM and CDR2 is ANQGSEA in the germline V gene. The CDR3 is 12 amino acids. V dropped 1 base and J dropped 5 bases, with 9 bases sitting between them.